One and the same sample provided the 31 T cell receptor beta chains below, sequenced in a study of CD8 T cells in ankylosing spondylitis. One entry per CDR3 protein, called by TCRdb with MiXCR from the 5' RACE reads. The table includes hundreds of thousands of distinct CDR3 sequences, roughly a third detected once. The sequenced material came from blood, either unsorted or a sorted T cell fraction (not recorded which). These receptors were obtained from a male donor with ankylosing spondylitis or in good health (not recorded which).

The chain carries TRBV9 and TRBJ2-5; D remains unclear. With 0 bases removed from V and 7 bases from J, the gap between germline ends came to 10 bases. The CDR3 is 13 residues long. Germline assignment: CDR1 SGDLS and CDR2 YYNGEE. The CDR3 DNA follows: TGTGCCAGCAGCGTAGAGAGTACTGGGACCCAGTACTTC. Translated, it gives CASSVESTGTQYF.

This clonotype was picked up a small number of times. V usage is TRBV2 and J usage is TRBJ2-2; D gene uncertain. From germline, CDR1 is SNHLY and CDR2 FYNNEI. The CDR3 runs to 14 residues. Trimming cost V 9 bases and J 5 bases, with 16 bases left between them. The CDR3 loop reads CASLYTPGTGELFF. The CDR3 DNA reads TGTGCCAGTCTTTACACCCCTGGAACCGGGGAGCTGTTTTTT.

In DNA form, the CDR3 reads TGTGCCAGCAACAGAGGACTAGCGGGGGGCCCAAGCACAGATACGCAGTATTTT. It translates to CASNRGLAGGPSTDTQYF. V gene TRBV6-1 combines with J gene TRBJ2-3; 14 bases are a match to TRBD2. With 7 bases clipped from V and 0 bases from J, the junction kept 9 bases outside the gene matches. Germline assignment: CDR1 MNHNS and CDR2 SASEGT. This CDR3 is built from 18 residues.

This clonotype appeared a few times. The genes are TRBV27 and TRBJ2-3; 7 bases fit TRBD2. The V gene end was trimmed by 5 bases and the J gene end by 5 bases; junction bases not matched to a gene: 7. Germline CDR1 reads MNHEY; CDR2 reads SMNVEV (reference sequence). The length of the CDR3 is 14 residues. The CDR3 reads CASSTLADIDTQYF. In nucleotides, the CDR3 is TGTGCCAGCAGTACCCTAGCGGACATAGATACGCAGTATTTT.

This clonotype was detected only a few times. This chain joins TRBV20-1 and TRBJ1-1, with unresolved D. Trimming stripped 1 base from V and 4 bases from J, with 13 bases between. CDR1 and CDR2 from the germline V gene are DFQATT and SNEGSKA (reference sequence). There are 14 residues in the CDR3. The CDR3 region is CSARVGIPTTEAFF. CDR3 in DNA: TGCAGTGCTAGAGTTGGTATCCCCACCACTGAAGCTTTCTTT.

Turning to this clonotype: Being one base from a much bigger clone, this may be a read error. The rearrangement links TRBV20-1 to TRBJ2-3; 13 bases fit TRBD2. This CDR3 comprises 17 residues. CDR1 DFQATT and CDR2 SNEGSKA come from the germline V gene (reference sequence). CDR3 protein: CCARAFRTSGGPDTQYF. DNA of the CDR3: TGCTGTGCTAGAGCCTTTCGGACTAGCGGGGGCCCCGATACGCAGTATTTT.

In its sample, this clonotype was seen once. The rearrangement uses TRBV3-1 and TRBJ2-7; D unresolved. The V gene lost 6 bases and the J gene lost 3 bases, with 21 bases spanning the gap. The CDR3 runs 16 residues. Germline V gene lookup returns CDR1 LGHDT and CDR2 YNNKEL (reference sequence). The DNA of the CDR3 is TGTGCCAGCAGTCCTTTCGGACCCTCGATAGGCTACGAGCAGTACTTC. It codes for CASSPFGPSIGYEQYF.

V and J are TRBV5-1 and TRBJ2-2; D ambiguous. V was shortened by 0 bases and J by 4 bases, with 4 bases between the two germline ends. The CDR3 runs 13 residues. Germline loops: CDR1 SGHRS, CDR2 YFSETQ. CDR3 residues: CASSLDFTGELFF. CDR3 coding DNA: TGCGCCAGCAGCTTGGATTTCACCGGGGAGCTGTTTTTT.

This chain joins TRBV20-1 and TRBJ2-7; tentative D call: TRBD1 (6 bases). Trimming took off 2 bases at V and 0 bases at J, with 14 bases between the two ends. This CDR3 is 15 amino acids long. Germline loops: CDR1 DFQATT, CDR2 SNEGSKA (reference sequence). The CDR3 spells CSARKRGTSSYEQYF. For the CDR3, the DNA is TGCAGTGCTAGAAAAAGGGGGACGAGCTCCTACGAGCAGTACTTC.

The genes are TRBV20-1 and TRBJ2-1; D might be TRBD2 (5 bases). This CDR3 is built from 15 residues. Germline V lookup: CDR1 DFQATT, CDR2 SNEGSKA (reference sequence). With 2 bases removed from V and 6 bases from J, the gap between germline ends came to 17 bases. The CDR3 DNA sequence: TGCAGTGCTAGATCCTTCTTAGAGACTATCAATGAGCAGTTCTTC. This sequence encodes CSARSFLETINEQFF.

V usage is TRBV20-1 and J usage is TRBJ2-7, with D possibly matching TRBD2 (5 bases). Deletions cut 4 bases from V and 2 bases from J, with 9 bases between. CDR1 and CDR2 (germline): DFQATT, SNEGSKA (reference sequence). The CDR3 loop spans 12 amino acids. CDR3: CSATGEPYEQYF. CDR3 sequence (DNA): TGCAGTGCTACCGGGGAGCCCTACGAGCAGTACTTC.

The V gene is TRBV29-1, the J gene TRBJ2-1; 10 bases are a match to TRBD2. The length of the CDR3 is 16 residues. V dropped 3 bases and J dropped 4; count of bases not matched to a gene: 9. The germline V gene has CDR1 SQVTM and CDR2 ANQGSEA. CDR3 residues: CSVDAASGGLYNEQFF. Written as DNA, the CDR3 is TGCAGCGTTGACGCAGCTAGCGGGGGCCTTTACAATGAGCAGTTCTTC.

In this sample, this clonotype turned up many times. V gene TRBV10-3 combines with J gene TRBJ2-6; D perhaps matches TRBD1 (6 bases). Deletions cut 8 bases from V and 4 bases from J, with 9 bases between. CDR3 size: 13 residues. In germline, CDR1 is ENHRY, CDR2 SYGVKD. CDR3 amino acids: CAIAGDGANVLTF. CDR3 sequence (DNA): TGTGCCATCGCAGGGGACGGGGCCAACGTCCTGACTTTC.

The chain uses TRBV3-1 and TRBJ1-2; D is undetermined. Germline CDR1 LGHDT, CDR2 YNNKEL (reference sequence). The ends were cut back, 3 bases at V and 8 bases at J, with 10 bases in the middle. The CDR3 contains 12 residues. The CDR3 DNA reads TGTGCCAGCAGCCAGCCTACTTGGGGCTACACCTTC. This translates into CASSQPTWGYTF.

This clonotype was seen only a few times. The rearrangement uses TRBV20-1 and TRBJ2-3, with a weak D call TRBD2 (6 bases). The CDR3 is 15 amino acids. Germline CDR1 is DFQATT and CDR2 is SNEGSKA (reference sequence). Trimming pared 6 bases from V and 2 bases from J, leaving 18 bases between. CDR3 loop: CSAGGAFLTTDTQYF. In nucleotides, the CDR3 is TGCAGTGCAGGAGGGGCGTTTTTAACCACAGATACGCAGTATTTT.

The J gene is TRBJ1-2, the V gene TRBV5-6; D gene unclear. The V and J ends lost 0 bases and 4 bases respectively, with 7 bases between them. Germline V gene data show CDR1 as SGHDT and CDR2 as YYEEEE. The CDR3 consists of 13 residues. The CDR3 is CASSLAGIYGYTF. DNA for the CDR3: TGTGCCAGCAGCTTGGCCGGGATCTATGGCTACACCTTC.

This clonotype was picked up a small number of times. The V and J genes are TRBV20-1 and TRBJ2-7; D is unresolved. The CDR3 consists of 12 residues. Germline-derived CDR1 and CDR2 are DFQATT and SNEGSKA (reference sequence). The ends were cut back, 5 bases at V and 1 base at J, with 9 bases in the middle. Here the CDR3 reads CSAATESYEQYF. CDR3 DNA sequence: TGCAGTGCTGCGACGGAATCCTACGAGCAGTACTTC.

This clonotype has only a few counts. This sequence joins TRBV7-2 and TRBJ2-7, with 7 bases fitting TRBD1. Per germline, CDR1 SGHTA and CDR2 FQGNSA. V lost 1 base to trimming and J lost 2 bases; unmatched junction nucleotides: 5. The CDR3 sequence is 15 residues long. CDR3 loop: CASSLERGRAYEQYF. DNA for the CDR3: TGTGCCAGCAGCTTAGAGAGGGGGCGGGCCTACGAGCAGTACTTC.

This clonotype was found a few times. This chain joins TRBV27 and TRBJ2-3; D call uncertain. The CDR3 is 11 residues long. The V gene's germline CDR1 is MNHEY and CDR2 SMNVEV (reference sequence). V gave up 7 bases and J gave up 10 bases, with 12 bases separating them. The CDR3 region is CASIPPLSQYF. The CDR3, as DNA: TGTGCCAGCATCCCCCCGTTATCGCAGTATTTT.

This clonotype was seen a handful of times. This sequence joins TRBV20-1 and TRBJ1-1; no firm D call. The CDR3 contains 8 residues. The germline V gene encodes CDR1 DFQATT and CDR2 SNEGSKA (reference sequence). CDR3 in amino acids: CCPAEAFF. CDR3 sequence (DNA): TGCTGCCCAGCTGAAGCTTTCTTT.

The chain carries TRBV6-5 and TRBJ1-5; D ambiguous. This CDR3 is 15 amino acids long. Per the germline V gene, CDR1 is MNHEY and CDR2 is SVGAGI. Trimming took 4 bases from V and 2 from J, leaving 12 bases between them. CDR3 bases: TGTGCCAGCAGTTCGATTTTTATGGGCAATCAGCCCCAGCATTTT. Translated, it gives CASSSIFMGNQPQHF.

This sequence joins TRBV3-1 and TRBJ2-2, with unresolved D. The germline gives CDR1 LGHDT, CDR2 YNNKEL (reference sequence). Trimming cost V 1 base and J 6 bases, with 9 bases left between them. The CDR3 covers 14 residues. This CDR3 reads CASSQGFRPGELFF. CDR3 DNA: TGTGCCAGCAGCCAAGGATTTCGGCCCGGGGAGCTGTTTTTT. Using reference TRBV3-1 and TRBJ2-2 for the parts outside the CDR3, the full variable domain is DTAVSQTPKYLVTQMGNDKSIKCEQNLGHDTMYWYKQDSKKFLKIMFSYNNKELIINETVPNRFSPKSPDKAHLNLHINSLELGDSAVYFCASSQGFRPGELFFGEGSRLTVL.

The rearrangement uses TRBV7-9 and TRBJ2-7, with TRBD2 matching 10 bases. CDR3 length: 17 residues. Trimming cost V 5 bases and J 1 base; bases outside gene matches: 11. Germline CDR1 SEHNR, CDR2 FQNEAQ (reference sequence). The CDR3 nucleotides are TGTGCCAGCAGCCCCGGACTAGCGGCCGCTCTTTCCTACGAGCAGTACTTC. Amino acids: CASSPGLAAALSYEQYF.

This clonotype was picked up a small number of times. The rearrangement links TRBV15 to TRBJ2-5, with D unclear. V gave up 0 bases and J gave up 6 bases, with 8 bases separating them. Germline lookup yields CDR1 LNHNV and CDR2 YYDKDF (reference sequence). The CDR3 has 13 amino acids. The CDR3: CATSRDGSKTQYF. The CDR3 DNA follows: TGTGCCACCAGCAGAGATGGGTCGAAGACCCAGTACTTC.

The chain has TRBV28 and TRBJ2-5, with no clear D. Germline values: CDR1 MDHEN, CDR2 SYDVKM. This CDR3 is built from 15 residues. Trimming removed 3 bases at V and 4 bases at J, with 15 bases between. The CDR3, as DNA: TGTGCCAGCAGTTTCGGAAGGAGCAGGACAGAGACCCAGTACTTC. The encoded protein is CASSFGRSRTETQYF.

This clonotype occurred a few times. The CDR3 region is CAISEGVAGATDTQYF. The CDR3 DNA follows: TGTGCCATCAGTGAGGGGGTAGCGGGAGCCACAGATACGCAGTATTTT. The V and J genes are TRBV10-3 and TRBJ2-3; 9 bases fit TRBD2. V dropped 2 bases and J dropped 2; count of bases not matched to a gene: 5. The CDR3 totals 16 residues. CDR1 and CDR2 from the germline V gene are ENHRY and SYGVKD.

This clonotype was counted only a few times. CDR3 DNA: TGTGCCACCAGCAGAGATCGGACTTTTCGGGCAGCCGACTCCTACGAGCAGTACTTC. As protein: CATSRDRTFRAADSYEQYF. The chain employs TRBV15 and TRBJ2-7; a weak D match, TRBD2 (5 bases). V was pared by 0 bases and J by 0 bases, with 21 bases between. CDR3 length: 19 amino acids. Germline V gene data show CDR1 as LNHNV and CDR2 as YYDKDF (reference sequence).

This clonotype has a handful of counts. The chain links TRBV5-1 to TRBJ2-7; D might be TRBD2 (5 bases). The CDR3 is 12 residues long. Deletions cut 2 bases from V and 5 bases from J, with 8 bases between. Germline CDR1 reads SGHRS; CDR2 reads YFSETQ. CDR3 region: CASSFLGNEQYF. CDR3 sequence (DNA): TGCGCCAGCAGCTTTCTCGGGAACGAGCAGTACTTC. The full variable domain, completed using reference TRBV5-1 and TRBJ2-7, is KAGVTQTPRYLIKTRGQQVTLSCSPISGHRSVSWYQQTPGQGLQFLFEYFSETQRNKGNFPGRFSGRQFSNSRSEMNVSTLELGDSALYLCASSFLGNEQYFGPGTRLTVT.

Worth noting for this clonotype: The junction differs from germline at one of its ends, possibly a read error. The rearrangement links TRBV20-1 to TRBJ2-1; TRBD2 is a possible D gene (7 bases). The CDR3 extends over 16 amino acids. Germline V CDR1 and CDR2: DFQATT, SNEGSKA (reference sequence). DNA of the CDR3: TGCTGTGCTAGAGATTTCATAGGGGGGGCAGTGAATGAGCAGTTCTTC. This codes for CCARDFIGGAVNEQFF.

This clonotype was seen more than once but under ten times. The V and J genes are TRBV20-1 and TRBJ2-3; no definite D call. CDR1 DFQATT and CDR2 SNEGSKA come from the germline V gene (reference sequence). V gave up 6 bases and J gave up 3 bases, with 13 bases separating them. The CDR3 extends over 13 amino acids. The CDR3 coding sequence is TGCAGTGCAAGACACGAAATGACAGATACGCAGTATTTT. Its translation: CSARHEMTDTQYF.

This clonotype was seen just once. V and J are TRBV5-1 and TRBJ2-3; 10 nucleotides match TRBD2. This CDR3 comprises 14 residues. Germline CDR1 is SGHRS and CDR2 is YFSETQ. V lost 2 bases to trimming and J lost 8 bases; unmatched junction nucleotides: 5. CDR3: CASSFGLAEGTQYF. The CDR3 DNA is TGCGCCAGCAGCTTCGGACTAGCGGAGGGTACGCAGTATTTT.